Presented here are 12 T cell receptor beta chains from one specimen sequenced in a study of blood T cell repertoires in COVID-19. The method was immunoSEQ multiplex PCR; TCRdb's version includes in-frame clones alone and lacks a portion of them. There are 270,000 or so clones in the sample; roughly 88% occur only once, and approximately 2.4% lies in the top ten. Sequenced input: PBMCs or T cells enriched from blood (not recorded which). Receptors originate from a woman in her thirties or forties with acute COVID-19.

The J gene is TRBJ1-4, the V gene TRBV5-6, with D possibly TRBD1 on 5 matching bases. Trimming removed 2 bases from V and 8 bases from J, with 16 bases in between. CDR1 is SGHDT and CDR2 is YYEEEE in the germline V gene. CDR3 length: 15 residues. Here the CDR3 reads CASSFKAGVEEKLFF. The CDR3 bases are TGTGCCAGCAGCTTTAAGGCGGGGGTTGAGGAAAAACTGTTTTTT.

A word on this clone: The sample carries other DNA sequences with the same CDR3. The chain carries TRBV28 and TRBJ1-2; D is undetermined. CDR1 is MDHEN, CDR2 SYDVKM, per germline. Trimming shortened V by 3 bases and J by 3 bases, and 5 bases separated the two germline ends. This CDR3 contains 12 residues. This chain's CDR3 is CASSLRDYGYTF. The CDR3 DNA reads TGTGCCAGCAGTTTGCGAGACTATGGCTACACCTTC.

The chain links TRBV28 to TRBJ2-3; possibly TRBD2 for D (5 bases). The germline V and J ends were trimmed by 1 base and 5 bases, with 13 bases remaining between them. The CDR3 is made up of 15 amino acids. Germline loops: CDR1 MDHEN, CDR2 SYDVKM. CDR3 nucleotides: TGTGCCAGCAGTTTATCAACTAGGTCAGGAGATACGCAGTATTTT. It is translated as CASSLSTRSGDTQYF.

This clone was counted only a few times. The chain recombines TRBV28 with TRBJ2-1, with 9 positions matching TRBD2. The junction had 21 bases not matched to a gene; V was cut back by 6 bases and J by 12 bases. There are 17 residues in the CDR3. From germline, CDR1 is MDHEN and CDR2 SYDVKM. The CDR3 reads CASSLRGGGAAGMVQFF. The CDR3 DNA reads TGTGCCAGCAGCCTCAGGGGCGGGGGGGCCGCCGGGATGGTGCAGTTCTTC.

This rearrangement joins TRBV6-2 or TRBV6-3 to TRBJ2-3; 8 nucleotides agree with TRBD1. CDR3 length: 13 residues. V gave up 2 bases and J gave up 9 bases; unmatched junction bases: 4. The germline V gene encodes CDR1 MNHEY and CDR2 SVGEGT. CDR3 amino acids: CASSYGQGLTQYF. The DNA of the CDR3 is TGTGCCAGCAGTTACGGACAGGGCTTAACGCAGTATTTT.

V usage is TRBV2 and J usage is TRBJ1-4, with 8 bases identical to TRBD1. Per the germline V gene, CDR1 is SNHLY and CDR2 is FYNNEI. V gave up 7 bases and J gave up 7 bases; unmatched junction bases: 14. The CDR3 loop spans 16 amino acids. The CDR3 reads CASTNAGPGGFEKLFF. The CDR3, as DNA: TGTGCCAGCACCAACGCAGGCCCAGGGGGCTTTGAAAAACTGTTTTTT.

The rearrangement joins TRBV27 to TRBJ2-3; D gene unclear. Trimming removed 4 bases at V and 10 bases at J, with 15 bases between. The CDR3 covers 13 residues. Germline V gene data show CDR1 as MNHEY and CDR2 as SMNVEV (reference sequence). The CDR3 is CASSSTLVNAQYF. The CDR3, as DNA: TGTGCCAGCAGTTCTACTCTAGTCAACGCGCAGTATTTT.

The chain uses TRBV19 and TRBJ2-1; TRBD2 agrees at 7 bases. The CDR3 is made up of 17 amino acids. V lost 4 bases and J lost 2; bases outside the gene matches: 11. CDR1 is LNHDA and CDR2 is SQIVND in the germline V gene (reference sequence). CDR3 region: CASSTPYGRGTYNEQFF. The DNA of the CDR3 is TGTGCCAGTAGTACCCCATATGGGCGGGGGACCTACAATGAGCAGTTCTTC. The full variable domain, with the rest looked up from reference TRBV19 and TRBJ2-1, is DGGITQSPKYLFRKEGQNVTLSCEQNLNHDAMYWYRQDPGQGLRLIYYSQIVNDFQKGDIAEGYSVSREKKESFPLTVTSAQKNPTAFYLCASSTPYGRGTYNEQFFGPGTRLTVL.

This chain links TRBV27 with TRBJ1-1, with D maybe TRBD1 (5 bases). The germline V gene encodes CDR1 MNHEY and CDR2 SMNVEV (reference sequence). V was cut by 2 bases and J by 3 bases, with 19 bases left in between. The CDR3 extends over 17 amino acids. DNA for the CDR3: TGTGCCAGCAGTTTAATCCCCCTCGGACCCAGGGACACTGAAGCTTTCTTT. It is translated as CASSLIPLGPRDTEAFF.

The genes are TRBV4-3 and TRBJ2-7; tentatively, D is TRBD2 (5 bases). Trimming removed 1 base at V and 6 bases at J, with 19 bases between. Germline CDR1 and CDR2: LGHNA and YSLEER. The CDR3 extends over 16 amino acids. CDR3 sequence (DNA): TGCGCCAGCAGCCAAGGTGGCAGCGGTTTTCAACTCGAGCAGTACTTC. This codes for CASSQGGSGFQLEQYF.

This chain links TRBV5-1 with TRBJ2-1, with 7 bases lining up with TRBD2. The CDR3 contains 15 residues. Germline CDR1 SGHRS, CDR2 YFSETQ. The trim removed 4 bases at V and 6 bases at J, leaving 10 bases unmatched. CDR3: CASSAGAREANEQFF. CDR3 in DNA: TGCGCCAGCAGCGCGGGCGCACGGGAGGCCAATGAGCAGTTCTTC.

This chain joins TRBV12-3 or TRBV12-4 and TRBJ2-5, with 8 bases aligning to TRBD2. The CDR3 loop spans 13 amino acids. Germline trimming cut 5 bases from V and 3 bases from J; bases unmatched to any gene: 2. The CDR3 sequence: CASSPGLEETQYF. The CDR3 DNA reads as TGTGCCAGCAGTCCGGGACTAGAAGAGACCCAGTACTTC.